The present TCR beta chain was sequenced within a study of blood T cells in healthy people across ages. The length of the CDR3 is 16 residues. Germline V gene data show CDR1 as MDHEN and CDR2 as SYDVKM. Deletions cut 0 bases from V and 0 bases from J, with 9 bases between. A J-beta primer mix and a sample-barcoded 5' primer were used in a second PCR of about 7 to 12 cycles. TCRdb itself ran the 5' RACE reads through MiXCR, one entry per CDR3 protein. The data show hundreds of thousands of distinct CDR3 sequences, 22% seen once. The genes are TRBV28 and TRBJ2-4, with D possibly being TRBD1 (5 bases). This TCR was sampled from a man between 70 and 80 years old in good health. Source material: blood. Here the CDR3 DNA reads TGTGCCAGCAGTTTATGGAGCCAGGGAGCCAAAAACATTCAGTACTTC. Protein sequence: CASSLWSQGAKNIQYF.